This paragraph reports one TCR beta chain. Its antigen is undetermined. The CDR3 is 13 amino acids. V trimming: 8 bases; J trimming: 3 bases; junction bases outside the gene matches: 6. Germline V gives CDR1 KGHSH, CDR2 LQKENI. This sample is part of a study of glioma-infiltrating T cells. On the study more broadly: Low-grade gliomas were grade II; glioblastomas were grade IV at initial diagnosis. Before surgery, glioma patients received dexamethasone for at most six days. Target coverage was roughly 4.5- to 10-fold for about a million blood T cells.

Study results and limitations: CDR3 overlap between tissue and blood was very small.

TCR alpha and beta CDR3 regions were amplified from RNA using iRepertoire nested multiplex PCR. TCRdb re-called the multiplex PCR reads with MiXCR, one entry per CDR3 protein. Of a few hundred thousand distinct CDR3 sequences detected, roughly two fifths appear once; the ten largest clones hold around 12%. The specimen was glioma tissue, nonneoplastic brain tissue, or PBMCs (not recorded which). The chain uses TRBV18 and TRBJ2-5; TRBD2 matches at 7 bases. This TCR was recovered from a human donor with low-grade glioma or glioblastoma, undergoing nonglioma brain surgery, or in good health (not recorded which). CDR3 DNA sequence: TGTGCCAGCACCCCTCGGGGGGAAGAGACCCAGTACTTC. Translation gives CASTPRGEETQYF.